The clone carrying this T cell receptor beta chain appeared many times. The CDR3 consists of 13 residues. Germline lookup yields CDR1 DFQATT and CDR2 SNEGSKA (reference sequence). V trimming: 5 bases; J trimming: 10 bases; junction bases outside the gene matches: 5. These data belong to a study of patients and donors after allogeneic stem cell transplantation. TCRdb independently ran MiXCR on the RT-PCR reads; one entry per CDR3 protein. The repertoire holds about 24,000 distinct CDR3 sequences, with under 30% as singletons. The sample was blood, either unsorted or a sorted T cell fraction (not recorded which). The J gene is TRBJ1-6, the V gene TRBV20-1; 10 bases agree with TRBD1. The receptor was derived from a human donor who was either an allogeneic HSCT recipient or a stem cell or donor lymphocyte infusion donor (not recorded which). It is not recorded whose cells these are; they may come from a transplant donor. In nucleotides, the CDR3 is TGCAGTGCTGAAGGACAGGGGGAATCACCCCTCCACTTT. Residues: CSAEGQGESPLHF.